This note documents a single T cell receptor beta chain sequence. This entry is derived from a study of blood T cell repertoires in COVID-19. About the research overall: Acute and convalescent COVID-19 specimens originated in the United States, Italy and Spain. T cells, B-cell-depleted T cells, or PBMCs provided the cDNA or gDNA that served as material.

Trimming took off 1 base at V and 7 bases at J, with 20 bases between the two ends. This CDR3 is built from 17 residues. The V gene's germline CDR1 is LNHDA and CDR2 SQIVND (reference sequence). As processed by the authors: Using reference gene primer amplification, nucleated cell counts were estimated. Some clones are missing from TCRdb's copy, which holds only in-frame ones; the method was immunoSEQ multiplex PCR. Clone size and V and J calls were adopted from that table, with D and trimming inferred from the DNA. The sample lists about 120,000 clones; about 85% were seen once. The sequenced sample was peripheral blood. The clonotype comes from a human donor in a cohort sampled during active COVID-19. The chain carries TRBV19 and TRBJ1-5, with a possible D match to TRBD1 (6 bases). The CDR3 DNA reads TGTGCCAGTAGTATAGCCGTGTGGCAGGGGAGCGTCCAGCCCCAGCATTTT. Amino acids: CASSIAVWQGSVQPQHF.